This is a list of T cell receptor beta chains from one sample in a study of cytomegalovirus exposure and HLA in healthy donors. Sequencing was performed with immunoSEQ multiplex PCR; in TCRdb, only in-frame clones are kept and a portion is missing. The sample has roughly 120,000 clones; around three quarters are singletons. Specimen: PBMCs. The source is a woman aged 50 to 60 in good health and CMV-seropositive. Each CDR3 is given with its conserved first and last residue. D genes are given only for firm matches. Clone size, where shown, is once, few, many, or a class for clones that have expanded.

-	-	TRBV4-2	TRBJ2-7	TGTGCCAGCAGCCAAGGTGGGGGCGCCTACGAGCAGTACTTC	CASSQGGGAYEQYF
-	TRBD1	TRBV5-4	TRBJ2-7	TGTGCCAGCAGCGGAGGGACAGGGGGAACGGGGGGGCACCACGAGCAGTACTTC	CASSGGTGGTGGHHEQYF
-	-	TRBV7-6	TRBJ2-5	TGTGCCAGCAGCTTAGTTTCCAGCGAAGAAGAGACCCAGTACTTC	CASSLVSSEEETQYF
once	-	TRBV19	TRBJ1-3	TGTGCCAGCACCACAGCTGGAAACACCATATATTTT	CASTTAGNTIYF
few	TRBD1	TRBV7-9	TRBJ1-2	TGTTCCAGCAGCTTGACAGGGGTTGACTATGGCTACACCTTC	CSSSLTGVDYGYTF
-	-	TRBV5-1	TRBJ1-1	TGCGCCAGCAGCTTGGGTTTAAACACTGAAGCTTTCTTT	CASSLGLNTEAFF
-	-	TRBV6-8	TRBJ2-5	TGTGCCAGCCCCGAGGACAGAAAGACCCAGTACTTC	CASPEDRKTQYF
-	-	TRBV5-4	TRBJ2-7	TGTGCCAGCAGCTCGGGAATTGGGCGCGAGCAGTACTTC	CASSSGIGREQYF
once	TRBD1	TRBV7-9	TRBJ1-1	TGTTCCAGCAGCTTGTCGGACAGGGAAGCTTTCTTT	CSSSLSDREAFF
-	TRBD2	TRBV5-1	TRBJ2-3	TGCGCCAGCAGTGGGCTAGCGGGAGGTGGAGATACGCAGTATTTT	CASSGLAGGGDTQYF
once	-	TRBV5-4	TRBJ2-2	TGTGCCAGCAGCTTGGCCTGGGGCGGGGCCGGGGAGCTGTTTTTT	CASSLAWGGAGELFF
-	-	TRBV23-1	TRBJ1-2	TGCGCCAGCAGTCAATCTTCGGAGGGGCGCCCCTATGGCTACACCTTC	CASSQSSEGRPYGYTF
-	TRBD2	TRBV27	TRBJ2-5	TGTGCCAGCAGGGTAGCGGGGGGTCGCCAAGAGACCCAGTACTTC	CASRVAGGRQETQYF
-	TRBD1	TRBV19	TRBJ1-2	TGTGCCAGTAGGGGACAGACTAACTATGGCTACACCTTC	CASRGQTNYGYTF
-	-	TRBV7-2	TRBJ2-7	TGTGCCAGCAGCCCACATCAGACATACGAGCAGTACTTC	CASSPHQTYEQYF
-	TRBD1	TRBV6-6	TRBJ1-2	TGTGCCTCTCGACAGGGCCCCGCCCGGCTCTATGGCTACACCTTC	CASRQGPARLYGYTF
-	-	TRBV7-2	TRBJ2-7	TGTGCCAGCACCGTCGGGTTAGGCTACGAGCAGTACTTC	CASTVGLGYEQYF
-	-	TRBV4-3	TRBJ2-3	TGCGCCAGCAGCCAAGGTGTTTTTACTGGGGGCCCTGTCGGAGATACGCAGTATTTT	CASSQGVFTGGPVGDTQYF
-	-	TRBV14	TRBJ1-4	TGTGCCAGCAGCCAAGGGGGGGAGGAAAAACTGTTTTTT	CASSQGGEEKLFF
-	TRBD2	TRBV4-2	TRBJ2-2	TGTGCCAGCAGCCAAGAACTAGCGGTGAACACCGGGGAGCTGTTTTTT	CASSQELAVNTGELFF
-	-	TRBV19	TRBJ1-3	TGTGCCAGTAACTCACAGGCCTTCTCTGGAAACACCATATATTTT	CASNSQAFSGNTIYF
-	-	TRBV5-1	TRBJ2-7	TGCGCCAGCAGCCCGGAGGGGGAGGGGGGGGCCTACGAGCAGTACTTC	CASSPEGEGGAYEQYF
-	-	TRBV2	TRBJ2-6	TGTGCCAGCAGTGGGGGGGATCCTGGGGCCAACGTCCTGACTTTC	CASSGGDPGANVLTF
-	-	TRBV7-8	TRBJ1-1	TGTGCCAGCAGCACAGACACTGAAGCTTTCTTT	CASSTDTEAFF
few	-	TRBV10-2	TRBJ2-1	TGCGCCAGCAGTGGGACTTCTCGCTCCTACAATGAGCAGTTCTTC	CASSGTSRSYNEQFF
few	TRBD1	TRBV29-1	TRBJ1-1	TGCAGCGCAAGACAGGGGGCTCCAGAAGCTTTCTTT	CSARQGAPEAFF
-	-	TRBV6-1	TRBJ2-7	TGTGCCAGCAAGAGGGCCTACGAGCAGTACTTC	CASKRAYEQYF
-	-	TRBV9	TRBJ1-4	TGTGCCAGCAGCGTAGCTGGGGACAACCATGAAAAACTGTTTTTT	CASSVAGDNHEKLFF
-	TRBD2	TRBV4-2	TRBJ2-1	TGTGCCAGCAGCCAAGTATCTAGCGGGGCTTACAATGAGCAGTTCTTC	CASSQVSSGAYNEQFF
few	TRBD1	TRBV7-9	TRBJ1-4	TGTTCCAGCAGTTTTCCGGGACAGGGTGAAAAACTGTTTTTT	CSSSFPGQGEKLFF
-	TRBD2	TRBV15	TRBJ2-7	TGTGCCACCAGCAGGACTAGCGGTACCTACGAGCAGTACTTC	CATSRTSGTYEQYF
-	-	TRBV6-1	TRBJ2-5	TGTGCCAGCAGTGGGGACACCTACCAAGAGACCCAGTACTTC	CASSGDTYQETQYF
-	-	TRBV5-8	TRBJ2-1	TGTGCCAGCAGCCTTGGCGGGGCCCACAATGAGCAGTTCTTC	CASSLGGAHNEQFF
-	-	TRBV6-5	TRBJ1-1	TGTGCCAGCAGTATGGACGGACAGAACACTGAAGCTTTCTTT	CASSMDGQNTEAFF
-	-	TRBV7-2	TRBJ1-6	TGTGCCAGCAGCTTACCGCTAGAGGAGCTACAGGGTACTAATTCACCCCTCCACTTT	CASSLPLEELQGTNSPLHF
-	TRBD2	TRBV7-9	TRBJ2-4	TGTGCCAGCAGCTTAGCCCCAGCGGGGATTCAGTACTTC	CASSLAPAGIQYF
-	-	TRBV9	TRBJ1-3	TGTGCCAGCAGCACAGAAGGTTACTCTGGAAACACCATATATTTT	CASSTEGYSGNTIYF
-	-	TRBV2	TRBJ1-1	TGTGCCAGCAGTGTCCGGAGGGGGAACACTGAAGCTTTCTTT	CASSVRRGNTEAFF
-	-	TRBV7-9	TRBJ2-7	TGTTCCAGCAGCTTAGTGTCAGGGCGCGCTTCCTACGAGCAGTACTTC	CSSSLVSGRASYEQYF
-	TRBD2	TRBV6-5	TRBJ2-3	TGTGCCAGCAAGCCCCGACTAGCTGCAGATACGCAGTATTTT	CASKPRLAADTQYF
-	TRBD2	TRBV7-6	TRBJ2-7	TGTGCCAGCAGCTTAGTGAGGCTAGCGGGCACCCCGAACGAGCAGTACTTC	CASSLVRLAGTPNEQYF
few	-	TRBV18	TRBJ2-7	TGTGCCAGCTCACCCGGACAGACTGGCTACGAGCAGTACTTC	CASSPGQTGYEQYF
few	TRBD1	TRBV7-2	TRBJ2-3	TGTGCCAGCAATTTGGGACAGAGCACAGATACGCAGTATTTT	CASNLGQSTDTQYF
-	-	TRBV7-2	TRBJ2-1	TGTGCCAGCAGCCCAGGACTCGTCAATGAGCAGTTCTTC	CASSPGLVNEQFF
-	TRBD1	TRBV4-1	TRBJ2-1	TGCGCCAGCAGCCTTGGGACAGGCTCCTACAATGAGCAGTTCTTC	CASSLGTGSYNEQFF
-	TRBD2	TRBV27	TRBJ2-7	TGTGCCAGCAGTCCCCTGGGACTAGCGGAGCCCTACGAGCAGTACTTC	CASSPLGLAEPYEQYF
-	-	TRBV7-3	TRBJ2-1	TGTGCCAGCAGCCCCGCGGGTACTCTTTACAATGAGCAGTTCTTC	CASSPAGTLYNEQFF
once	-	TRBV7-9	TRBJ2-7	TGTTCCAGCAGCGTCCGGCTGGGGCCTGCGTCCTACGAGCAGTACTTC	CSSSVRLGPASYEQYF
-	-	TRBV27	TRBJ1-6	TGTGCCAGCAGCGGGATGGGGTATAATTCACCCCTCCACTTT	CASSGMGYNSPLHF
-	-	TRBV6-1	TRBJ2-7	TGTGCCAGCAGTGAACTTCAGACACGCGGGCCCTACGAGCAGTACTTC	CASSELQTRGPYEQYF
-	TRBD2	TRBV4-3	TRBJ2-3	TGCGCCAGCAGCCAAGGGACTAGCGCCCTCACAGATACGCAGTATTTT	CASSQGTSALTDTQYF
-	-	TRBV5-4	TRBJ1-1	TGTGCCAGCGGCGGGCAGCCAACTGAAGCTTTCTTT	CASGGQPTEAFF